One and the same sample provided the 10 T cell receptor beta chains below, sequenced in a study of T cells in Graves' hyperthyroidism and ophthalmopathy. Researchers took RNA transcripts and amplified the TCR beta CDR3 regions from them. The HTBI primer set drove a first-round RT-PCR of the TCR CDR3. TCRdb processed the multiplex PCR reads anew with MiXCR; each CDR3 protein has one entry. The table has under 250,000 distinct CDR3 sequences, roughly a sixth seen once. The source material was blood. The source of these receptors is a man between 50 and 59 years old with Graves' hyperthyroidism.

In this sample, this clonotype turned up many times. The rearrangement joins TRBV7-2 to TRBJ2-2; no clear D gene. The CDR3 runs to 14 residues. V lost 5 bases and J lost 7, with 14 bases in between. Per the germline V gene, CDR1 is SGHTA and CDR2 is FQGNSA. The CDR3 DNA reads TGTGCCAGCAGCGGCAGCCTTCGAGGCGGGGAGCTGTTTTTT. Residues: CASSGSLRGGELFF.

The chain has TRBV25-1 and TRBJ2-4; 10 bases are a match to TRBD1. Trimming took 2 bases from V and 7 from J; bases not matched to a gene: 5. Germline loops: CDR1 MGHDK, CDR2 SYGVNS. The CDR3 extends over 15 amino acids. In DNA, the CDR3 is TGTGCCAGCAGTGAACGGGGGGGACAGGGGAACATTCAGTACTTC. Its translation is CASSERGGQGNIQYF.

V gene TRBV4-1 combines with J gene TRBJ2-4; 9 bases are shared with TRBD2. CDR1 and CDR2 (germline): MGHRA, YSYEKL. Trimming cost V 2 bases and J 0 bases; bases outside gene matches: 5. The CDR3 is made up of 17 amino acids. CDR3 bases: TGCGCCAGCAGCCAATTAGCGGGAGTGGGAGCCAAAAACATTCAGTACTTC. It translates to CASSQLAGVGAKNIQYF.

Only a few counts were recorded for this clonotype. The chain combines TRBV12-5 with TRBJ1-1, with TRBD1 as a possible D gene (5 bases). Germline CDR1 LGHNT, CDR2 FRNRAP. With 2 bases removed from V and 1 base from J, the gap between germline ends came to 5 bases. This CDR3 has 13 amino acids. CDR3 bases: TGTGCTAGTGGTTTGACAGGGAACACTGAAGCTTTCTTT. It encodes CASGLTGNTEAFF.

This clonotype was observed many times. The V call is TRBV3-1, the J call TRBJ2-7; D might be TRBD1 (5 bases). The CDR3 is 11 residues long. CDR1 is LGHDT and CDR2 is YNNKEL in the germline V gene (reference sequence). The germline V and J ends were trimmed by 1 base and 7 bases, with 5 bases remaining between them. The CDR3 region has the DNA TGTGCCAGCAGCCAAGGGACAGAGCAGTACTTC. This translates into CASSQGTEQYF.

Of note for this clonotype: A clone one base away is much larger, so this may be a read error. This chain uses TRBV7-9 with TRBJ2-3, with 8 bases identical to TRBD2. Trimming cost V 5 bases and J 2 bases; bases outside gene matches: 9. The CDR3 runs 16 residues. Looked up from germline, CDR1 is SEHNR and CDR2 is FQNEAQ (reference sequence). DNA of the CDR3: TGTGCCAGCAGCCGGGAGGGAGCGAGGAACACAGATACGCAGTATTTT. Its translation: CASSREGARNTDTQYF.

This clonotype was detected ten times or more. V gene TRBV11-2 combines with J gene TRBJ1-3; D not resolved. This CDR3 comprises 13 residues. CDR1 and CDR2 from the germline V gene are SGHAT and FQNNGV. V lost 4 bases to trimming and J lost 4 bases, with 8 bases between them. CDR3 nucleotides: TGTGCCAGCAGCTCGGGGTCAGGAAACACCATATATTTT. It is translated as CASSSGSGNTIYF.

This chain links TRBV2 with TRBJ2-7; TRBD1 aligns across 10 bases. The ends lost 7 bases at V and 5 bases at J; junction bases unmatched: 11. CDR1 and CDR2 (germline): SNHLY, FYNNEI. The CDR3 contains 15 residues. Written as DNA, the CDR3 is TGTGCCAGCACCCTCTTCGGGACAGGGGCCCACGAGCAGTACTTC. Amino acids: CASTLFGTGAHEQYF.

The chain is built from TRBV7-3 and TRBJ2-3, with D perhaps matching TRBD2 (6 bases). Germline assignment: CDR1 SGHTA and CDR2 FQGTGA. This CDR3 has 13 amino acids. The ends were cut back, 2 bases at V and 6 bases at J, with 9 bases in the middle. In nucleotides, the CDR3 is TGTGCCAGCAGCTTAGGAGGGTGGGATACGCAGTATTTT. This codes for CASSLGGWDTQYF.

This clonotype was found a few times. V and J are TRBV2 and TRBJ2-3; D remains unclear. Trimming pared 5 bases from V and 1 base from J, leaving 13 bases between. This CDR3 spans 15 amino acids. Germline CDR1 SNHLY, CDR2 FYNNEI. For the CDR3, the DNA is TGTGCCAGCAGTATAAGCTTCCCCCGCACAGATACGCAGTATTTT. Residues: CASSISFPRTDTQYF. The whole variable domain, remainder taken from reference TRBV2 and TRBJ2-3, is EPEVTQTPSHQVTQMGQEVILRCVPISNHLYFYWYRQILGQKVEFLVSFYNNEISEKSEIFDDQFSVERPDGSNFTLKIRSTKLEDSAMYFCASSISFPRTDTQYFGPGTRLTVL.